The 25 T cell receptor beta chains given below trace back to one sample, sequenced in a study of cytomegalovirus exposure and HLA in healthy donors. A multiplex PCR was run with 60 Vbeta primers and 13 Jbeta primers. The data were produced by immunoSEQ multiplex PCR, yet TCRdb's version contains in-frame clones alone and is incomplete. The data show about 54,000 clones, with under 90% seen just once and under 3.5% held by the top ten. The sample consisted of PBMCs. The receptors come from a woman aged 18-35 years in good health and CMV-seronegative.

This chain joins TRBV4-1 and TRBJ2-6; 7 bases match TRBD2. CDR1 and CDR2 (germline): MGHRA, YSYEKL. V shed 3 bases, J shed 4 bases, and the junction held 3 bases outside the gene matches. CDR3 length: 15 amino acids. The CDR3 here is CASSHRAGGANVLTF. DNA for the CDR3: TGCGCCAGCAGCCACCGAGCGGGGGGGGCCAACGTCCTGACTTTC.

The chain carries TRBV7-3 and TRBJ2-2; no reliable D call. The CDR3 runs 17 residues. The germline V gene has CDR1 SGHTA and CDR2 FQGTGA. V lost 0 bases and J 4 bases, leaving 15 bases between the germline ends. CDR3 sequence: CASSLTPRDRGTGELFF. In DNA, the CDR3 is TGTGCCAGCAGCTTAACACCGAGAGATCGAGGCACCGGGGAGCTGTTTTTT.

This chain's CDR3 is CASHSPDRDHGYTF. CDR3 coding DNA: TGTGCCAGTCACAGCCCCGACAGGGACCATGGCTACACCTTC. This chain uses TRBV27 with TRBJ1-2; 7 nucleotides align to TRBD1. The CDR3 consists of 14 residues. CDR1 and CDR2 from the germline V gene are MNHEY and SMNVEV (reference sequence). The J segment lost 6 bases and the V segment lost 9 bases, leaving 13 bases of the junction unmatched.

The chain is built from TRBV5-1 and TRBJ2-7; 8 nucleotides match TRBD1. The CDR3 covers 15 residues. With 4 bases clipped from V and 5 bases from J, the junction kept 11 bases outside the gene matches. CDR1 is SGHRS and CDR2 is YFSETQ in the germline V gene. CDR3 nucleotides: TGCGCCAGCAGCCGCACAGGACAGGGTAAGGACGAGCAGTACTTC. Translation: CASSRTGQGKDEQYF. Combining the CDR3 with reference TRBV5-1 and TRBJ2-7 gives the whole variable domain KAGVTQTPRYLIKTRGQQVTLSCSPISGHRSVSWYQQTPGQGLQFLFEYFSETQRNKGNFPGRFSGRQFSNSRSEMNVSTLELGDSALYLCASSRTGQGKDEQYFGPGTRLTVT.

The rearrangement uses TRBV29-1 and TRBJ2-3; TRBD2 matches at 9 bases. This CDR3 contains 14 residues. Germline CDR1 reads SQVTM; CDR2 reads ANQGSEA. The junction had 4 bases not matched to a gene; V was cut back by 5 bases and J by 1 base. The CDR3 nucleotides are TGCAGCGTTCGGGGCGGGAGGGGCACAGATACGCAGTATTTT. Protein product: CSVRGGRGTDTQYF.

The J gene is TRBJ2-3, the V gene TRBV21-1; whether TRBD2, the table's D call, matches the DNA was not checked. TRBV21-1 is shown as a pseudogene. The CDR3 runs 17 residues. As DNA, the CDR3 is TGTGCCAGCAGCAAAGTTTTCCAGCGGGAGAAGCTAGATACGCAGTATTTT. This codes for CASSKVFQREKLDTQYF.

The chain uses TRBV4-1 and TRBJ2-3, with 13 bases fitting TRBD2. The CDR3 extends over 19 amino acids. J gave up 3 bases and V 4 bases, and 13 bases lay outside the gene matches. Germline assignment: CDR1 MGHRA and CDR2 YSYEKL. CDR3 amino acids: CASSLKGLAGESWTDTQYF. Here the CDR3 DNA reads TGCGCCAGCAGCCTTAAAGGACTAGCGGGAGAATCATGGACAGATACGCAGTATTTT.

Points on this clone: The junction shows a germline mismatch at one end, possibly a read error. The chain joins TRBV7-3 to TRBJ1-6, with 7 nucleotides matching TRBD1. This CDR3 spans 14 amino acids. Germline CDR1 and CDR2: SGHTA and FQGTGA. The CDR3 sequence is CASSFTGQNSPLHF. The CDR3 DNA reads TGTGCTAGCAGCTTTACGGGACAGAATTCACCCCTCCACTTT.

The rearrangement links TRBV19 to TRBJ1-5; weak D call: TRBD1 (5 bases). Germline-derived CDR1 and CDR2 are LNHDA and SQIVND (reference sequence). This CDR3 spans 14 amino acids. Trimming stripped 7 bases from V and 1 base from J, with 11 bases between. DNA for the CDR3: TGTGCCAGTAATGTGGGGGGAAGCAATCAGCCCCAGCATTTT. This translates into CASNVGGSNQPQHF.

The chain combines TRBV28 with TRBJ1-4, with no clear D. The germline CDR1 and CDR2 sequences are MDHEN and SYDVKM. Between the trimmed V and J ends, which lost 2 bases and 6 bases, there was a span of 7 bases. The CDR3 is 13 amino acids. The CDR3: CASSLVSYEKLFF. The CDR3 coding sequence is TGTGCCAGCAGTTTAGTGTCATATGAAAAACTGTTTTTT.

CDR3 region: CASSEGAGETGELFF. The CDR3 DNA reads as TGTGCCAGCAGTGAGGGAGCAGGGGAAACCGGGGAGCTGTTTTTT. The V call is TRBV6-4, the J call TRBJ2-2; perhaps TRBD1 as D (6 bases). The germline V gene encodes CDR1 MRHNA and CDR2 SNTAGT. Deletions cut 3 bases from V and 5 bases from J, with 13 bases between. The CDR3 sequence is 15 residues long.

V usage is TRBV9 and J usage is TRBJ1-1; TRBD1 is a possible D gene (6 bases). V dropped 4 bases and J dropped 1 base, with 14 bases sitting between them. CDR1 and CDR2 (germline): SGDLS, YYNGEE. The length of the CDR3 is 15 residues. The CDR3 spells CASSPLGGGNTEAFF. The CDR3, as DNA: TGTGCCAGCAGCCCCCTAGGGGGGGGGAACACTGAAGCTTTCTTT.

The J gene is TRBJ2-3, the V gene TRBV5-1; D is unclear. The CDR3 is made up of 14 amino acids. Trimming shortened V by 1 base and J by 4 bases, and 10 bases separated the two germline ends. CDR1 and CDR2 (germline): SGHRS, YFSETQ. The CDR3, as DNA: TGCGCCAGCAGCTTGCTAGATCCCTCAGATACGCAGTATTTT. Amino acids: CASSLLDPSDTQYF.

CDR3 sequence reads: CASSYSRPGSNQPQHF. DNA of the CDR3: TGTGCCAGCAGTTACTCGAGGCCAGGGAGCAATCAGCCCCAGCATTTT. The chain joins TRBV6-6 to TRBJ1-5; TRBD1 might be the D (5 bases). The CDR3 runs 16 residues. Germline CDR1 and CDR2: MNHNY and SVGAGI (reference sequence). V was shortened by 0 bases and J by 1 base, with 10 bases between the two germline ends.

The chain is built from TRBV28 and TRBJ1-3; TRBD1 aligns across 7 bases. Trimming at V came to 9 bases and at J to 4 bases, leaving 12 bases not matched to a gene. The length of the CDR3 is 15 residues. Germline values: CDR1 MDHEN, CDR2 SYDVKM. CDR3 protein: CASTMEGAGGNTIYF. CDR3 bases: TGTGCCAGTACGATGGAGGGGGCGGGCGGAAACACCATATATTTT.

The chain joins TRBV10-2 to TRBJ2-7; 8 bases are shared with TRBD2. Germline-derived CDR1 and CDR2 are WSHSY and SAAADI. The CDR3 contains 14 residues. The J segment lost 2 bases and the V segment lost 7 bases, leaving 7 bases of the junction unmatched. CDR3 nucleotides: TGCGCCAGCATGAGGGGAGCGGGAGCCTACGAGCAGTACTTC. This encodes CASMRGAGAYEQYF.

The rearrangement uses TRBV2 and TRBJ2-7; TRBD2 aligns across 10 bases. The trim removed 6 bases at V and 2 bases at J, leaving 4 bases unmatched. CDR3 length: 14 residues. Germline CDR1 SNHLY, CDR2 FYNNEI. The CDR3 loop reads CASRRTSGAYEQYF. The CDR3 coding sequence is TGTGCCAGCAGGAGGACTAGCGGAGCCTACGAGCAGTACTTC.

The sample holds one count of this clone. The chain joins TRBV14 to TRBJ2-1, with D tentatively TRBD1 (6 bases). Trimming removed 4 bases at V and 12 bases at J, with 10 bases between. Germline-derived CDR1 and CDR2 are SGHDN and FVKESK. CDR3 length equals 11 residues. The CDR3 nucleotides read TGTGCCAGCAGCCGTGACAGGTGGCAGTTCTTC. Translating gives CASSRDRWQFF.

V is TRBV19 and J is TRBJ1-1; TRBD1 agrees at 10 bases. The V gene end was trimmed by 5 bases and the J gene end by 11 bases; junction bases not matched to a gene: 17. Looked up from germline, CDR1 is LNHDA and CDR2 is SQIVND (reference sequence). The CDR3 is made up of 16 amino acids. CDR3 sequence reads: CASSPGTGDRFMWAFF. As DNA, the CDR3 is TGTGCCAGTAGTCCCGGGACAGGGGACAGGTTCATGTGGGCTTTCTTT.

This chain connects TRBV19 to TRBJ1-2; D gene ambiguous. CDR3 size: 15 residues. V lost 9 bases and J 2 bases, leaving 19 bases between the germline ends. Germline lookup yields CDR1 LNHDA and CDR2 SQIVND (reference sequence). The CDR3 sequence is CASLPMDRGNYGYTF. The CDR3 DNA follows: TGTGCCAGCCTACCGATGGACCGCGGGAACTATGGCTACACCTTC. Complete variable domain (other parts from reference TRBV19 and TRBJ1-2): DGGITQSPKYLFRKEGQNVTLSCEQNLNHDAMYWYRQDPGQGLRLIYYSQIVNDFQKGDIAEGYSVSREKKESFPLTVTSAQKNPTAFYLCASLPMDRGNYGYTFGSGTRLTVV.

This chain connects TRBV6-1 to TRBJ2-7; D remains unclear. CDR3 size: 14 residues. V dropped 1 base and J dropped 3 bases, with 10 bases sitting between them. Germline assignment: CDR1 MNHNS and CDR2 SASEGT. The CDR3 spells CASSEEQVIYEQYF. CDR3 in DNA: TGTGCCAGCAGTGAAGAGCAGGTGATCTACGAGCAGTACTTC.

The J gene is TRBJ1-1, the V gene TRBV9; TRBD1 aligns across 8 bases. This CDR3 is built from 15 residues. V trimming: 2 bases; J trimming: 1 base; junction bases outside the gene matches: 4. Germline V gene sequence: CDR1 SGDLS, CDR2 YYNGEE. CDR3 sequence reads: CASSVRGRGNTEAFF. As DNA, the CDR3 is TGTGCCAGCAGCGTCAGGGGGCGGGGGAACACTGAAGCTTTCTTT.

The chain has TRBV6-1 and TRBJ1-6; 9 nucleotides agree with TRBD1. V shed 1 base and J 9 bases; nucleotides not matched to a gene: 1. The germline V gene has CDR1 MNHNS and CDR2 SASEGT. The CDR3 is 14 residues long. This CDR3 is CASSEGQGGSPLHF. The DNA for the CDR3 is TGTGCCAGCAGTGAAGGACAGGGGGGTTCACCCCTCCACTTT.

The chain joins TRBV19 to TRBJ1-1; TRBD1 aligns across 7 bases. The CDR3 sequence is 17 residues long. Germline V gives CDR1 LNHDA, CDR2 SQIVND (reference sequence). With 3 bases clipped from V and 0 bases from J, the junction kept 10 bases outside the gene matches. The CDR3 DNA sequence: TGTGCCAGTAGTATTCCCGTTTTCAGGGGGATGAACACTGAAGCTTTCTTT. It translates to CASSIPVFRGMNTEAFF.

Points on this clone: A read error may produce the germline difference seen at one junction end. The V and J genes are TRBV19 and TRBJ2-7, with 7 bases fitting TRBD2. Germline V lookup: CDR1 LNHDA, CDR2 SQIVND (reference sequence). This CDR3 spans 12 amino acids. The CDR3 bases are TGTGCCAGTAGTTTAATGGGAGGGGAGCGGTACTTC. Translated, it gives CASSLMGGERYF.